This T cell receptor (beta chain) was retrieved from a study of CD8 T cells in ankylosing spondylitis. Study-wide results and caveats: Significantly higher representation of disease-linked clones was reported for matched ankylosing spondylitis synovial fluid.

The germline gives CDR1 DFQATT, CDR2 SNEGSKA (reference sequence). The V and J ends lost 6 bases and 5 bases, in that order; junction bases with no gene match: 7. This CDR3 contains 14 residues. This clonotype has at least ten counts. Antigen: not known. MiXCR, applied by TCRdb to the 5' RACE reads, yields one record per CDR3 protein. Of under 200,000 distinct CDR3 sequences in the sample, approximately 10% were seen once. The specimen was blood, either unsorted or a sorted T cell fraction (not recorded which). The chain recombines TRBV20-1 with TRBJ2-1, with 10 bases that match TRBD1. The TCR comes from a male donor with ankylosing spondylitis or in good health (not recorded which). The CDR3 DNA is TGCAGTGCCAGACAGGGGGCGCCTCACAATGAGCAGTTCTTC. This sequence encodes CSARQGAPHNEQFF.